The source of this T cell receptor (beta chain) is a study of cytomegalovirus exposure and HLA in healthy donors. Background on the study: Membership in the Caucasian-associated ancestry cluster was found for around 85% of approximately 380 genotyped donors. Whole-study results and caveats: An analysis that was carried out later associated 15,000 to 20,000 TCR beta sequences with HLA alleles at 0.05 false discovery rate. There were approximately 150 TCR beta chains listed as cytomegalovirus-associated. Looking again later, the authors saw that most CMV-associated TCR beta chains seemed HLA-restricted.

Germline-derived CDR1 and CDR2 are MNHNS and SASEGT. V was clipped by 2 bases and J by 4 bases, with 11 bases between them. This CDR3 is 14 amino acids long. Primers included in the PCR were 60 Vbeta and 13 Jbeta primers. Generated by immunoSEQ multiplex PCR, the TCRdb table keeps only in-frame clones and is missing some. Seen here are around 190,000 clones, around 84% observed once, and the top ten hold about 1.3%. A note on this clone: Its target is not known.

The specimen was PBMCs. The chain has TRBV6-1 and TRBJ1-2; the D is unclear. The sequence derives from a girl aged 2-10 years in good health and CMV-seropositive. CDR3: CASSEMSFLYGYTF. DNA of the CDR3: TGTGCCAGCAGTGAAATGAGCTTCCTCTATGGCTACACCTTC.